A selection of T cell receptor beta chains follows, all from one sample in a study of human T cells and chemical hapten exposure. TCRdb passed the RACE reads through MiXCR, listing each CDR3 protein once. The sample gives a few hundred thousand distinct CDR3 sequences, roughly 6% of which show up once; 5% to 6% is in the top ten. The sequenced sample was whole blood, obtained in connection with sensitization to the hapten diphenylcyclopropenone (DPC). These receptors were collected from a woman between 18 and 29 years old with alopecia areata. Some clones in this sample may be carry-over from other donors' samples. Both conserved end residues are part of each CDR3. D genes are given only for firm matches. Only part of the rows carry a size: once, few, many, or a class if the clone is expanded.

clone size: many; D gene: -; J gene: TRBJ1-1; V gene: TRBV6-5; CDR3 protein: CASSYFDQGNTEAFF; CDR3 DNA: TGTGCCAGCAGTTACTTTGACCAGGGAAACACTGAAGCTTTCTTT
clone size: many; D gene: -; J gene: TRBJ1-1; V gene: TRBV11-3; CDR3 protein: CASSSSLVKLVSEAFF; CDR3 DNA: TGTGCCAGCAGCTCCTCCCTTGTCAAACTCGTATCTGAAGCTTTCTTT
clone size: many; D gene: -; J gene: TRBJ2-1; V gene: TRBV12-3/TRBV12-4; CDR3 protein: CASSSGFGGGYEQFF; CDR3 DNA: TGTGCCAGCAGCTCCGGTTTCGGCGGGGGCTATGAGCAGTTCTTC
clone size: few; D gene: -; J gene: TRBJ2-1; V gene: TRBV6-5; CDR3 protein: CASSYGQGPYNEQFF; CDR3 DNA: TGTGCCAGCAGTTACGGGCAGGGACCCTACAATGAGCAGTTCTTC
clone size: many; D gene: -; J gene: TRBJ2-2; V gene: TRBV29-1; CDR3 protein: CSVDSIGTGELFF; CDR3 DNA: TGCAGCGTTGACAGTATCGGAACCGGGGAGCTGTTTTTT
clone size: few; D gene: -; J gene: TRBJ2-2; V gene: TRBV2; CDR3 protein: CASSDTPNTGELFF; CDR3 DNA: TGTGCCAGCAGTGACACTCCGAACACCGGGGAGCTGTTTTTT
clone size: -; D gene: TRBD1; J gene: TRBJ2-2; V gene: TRBV4-2; CDR3 protein: CASRQGTGGDAGELFF; CDR3 DNA: TGTGCCAGCAGACAAGGGACAGGGGGCGACGCCGGGGAGCTGTTTTTT
clone size: many; D gene: -; J gene: TRBJ1-4; V gene: TRBV5-1; CDR3 protein: CASSIPTGYNEKLFF; CDR3 DNA: TGCGCCAGCAGCATTCCGACAGGCTATAATGAAAAACTGTTTTTT
clone size: -; D gene: TRBD2; J gene: TRBJ2-3; V gene: TRBV6-1; CDR3 protein: CVSTSGSGADTQYF; CDR3 DNA: TGTGTCAGCACTTCGGGGAGCGGGGCAGATACGCAGTATTTT
clone size: many; D gene: -; J gene: TRBJ1-5; V gene: TRBV7-2; CDR3 protein: CASSPYNQPQHF; CDR3 DNA: TGTGCCAGCAGCCCGTACAATCAGCCCCAGCATTTT
clone size: -; D gene: -; J gene: TRBJ2-1; V gene: TRBV6-2/TRBV6-3; CDR3 protein: CASSYTGYNEQFF; CDR3 DNA: TGTGCCAGCAGTTACACAGGGTACAATGAGCAGTTCTTC
clone size: -; D gene: -; J gene: TRBJ2-3; V gene: TRBV7-9; CDR3 protein: CASSFGRESTDTQYF; CDR3 DNA: TGTGCCAGCAGCTTCGGCAGGGAAAGCACAGATACGCAGTATTTT
clone size: many; D gene: -; J gene: TRBJ1-3; V gene: TRBV2; CDR3 protein: CASRSGAGGNTIYF; CDR3 DNA: TGTGCCAGCAGGTCGGGCGCAGGAGGAAACACCATATATTTT
clone size: -; D gene: TRBD2; J gene: TRBJ2-3; V gene: TRBV10-3; CDR3 protein: CAISERASGGTDTQYF; CDR3 DNA: TGTGCCATCAGTGAGAGGGCTAGCGGGGGCACAGATACGCAGTATTTT